The next 14 T cell receptor beta chains were all read from a single sample in a study of blood T cell repertoires in COVID-19. Libraries were prepared by immunoSEQ multiplex PCR; TCRdb keeps only in-frame clonotypes and omits some of them. The table records 55,000 to 65,000 clones, approximately 91% of them present only once. Input material: peripheral blood. The receptors were gathered from a human donor in a cohort sampled during active COVID-19.

V and J are TRBV16 and TRBJ2-3, with 9 nucleotides matching TRBD1. This CDR3 is built from 15 residues. CDR1 is KGHSY and CDR2 is FQNENV in the germline V gene. V dropped 6 bases and J dropped 3; count of bases not matched to a gene: 7. In DNA form, the CDR3 reads TGTGCCAGCAGTCCTGGTGGGACAGGGACAGATACGCAGTATTTT. This codes for CASSPGGTGTDTQYF.

The chain links TRBV6-5 to TRBJ2-7; D unclear. Germline lookup yields CDR1 MNHEY and CDR2 SVGAGI. CDR3 size: 14 residues. Trimming removed 6 bases from V and 0 bases from J, with 12 bases in between. Here the CDR3 DNA reads TGTGCCAGCAGCAACCGACACATCTCCTACGAGCAGTACTTC. This codes for CASSNRHISYEQYF.

The V call is TRBV19, the J call TRBJ2-6; 8 nucleotides agree with TRBD1. Unmatched junction bases numbered 7, after V lost 3 bases and J lost 0 bases. The CDR3 runs to 18 residues. The germline V gene has CDR1 LNHDA and CDR2 SQIVND (reference sequence). The CDR3 DNA reads TGTGCCAGTAGTATGAGACAGGGGATGGTCTCTGGGGCCAACGTCCTGACTTTC. It is translated as CASSMRQGMVSGANVLTF.

With regard to this clone: A junction end diverges from the germline sequence, so it may reflect a read error. The genes are TRBV4-3 and TRBJ2-1, with 8 bases identical to TRBD2. Germline CDR1 and CDR2: LGHNA and YSLEER. The CDR3 consists of 13 residues. CDR3 sequence reads: CASSGRAYDEQFF. CDR3 coding DNA: TGCGCCAGTTCCGGGAGGGCCTACGATGAGCAGTTCTTC.

CDR3 protein: CAIRGDRGPYEQYF. Written as DNA, the CDR3 is TGTGCCATCAGGGGGGACAGGGGTCCCTACGAGCAGTACTTC. This chain joins TRBV10-3 and TRBJ2-7, with TRBD1 identical over 10 bases. Germline loops: CDR1 ENHRY, CDR2 SYGVKD. V dropped 6 bases and J dropped 2; count of bases not matched to a gene: 4. The CDR3 has 14 amino acids.

This clone turned up a few times. The rearrangement uses TRBV5-1 and TRBJ2-5, with 10 nucleotides matching TRBD1. There are 14 residues in the CDR3. The V and J ends lost 6 bases and 3 bases, in that order; junction bases with no gene match: 5. Germline V gene data show CDR1 as SGHRS and CDR2 as YFSETQ. CDR3 sequence (DNA): TGCGCCAGCAAACGGGACAGGGGAGAAGAGACCCAGTACTTC. Translated: CASKRDRGEETQYF.

This sequence joins TRBV7-2 and TRBJ2-3; the D is unclear. This CDR3 has 15 residues. V was pared by 5 bases and J by 0 bases, with 12 bases between. Germline assignment: CDR1 SGHTA and CDR2 FQGNSA. The CDR3 nucleotides read TGTGCCAGCAGCCTCTTCCTGACTAGCACAGATACGCAGTATTTT. As protein: CASSLFLTSTDTQYF. Variable domain in full (rest from reference TRBV7-2 and TRBJ2-3): GAGVSQSPSNKVTEKGKDVELRCDPISGHTALYWYRQSLGQGLEFLIYFQGNSAPDKSGLPSDRFSAERTGGSVSTLTIQRTQQEDSAVYLCASSLFLTSTDTQYFGPGTRLTVL.

The chain recombines TRBV18 with TRBJ2-4; perhaps TRBD2 as D (7 bases). Trimming removed 7 bases at V and 9 bases at J, with 16 bases between. The CDR3 consists of 13 residues. CDR1 and CDR2 (germline): KGHSH, LQKENI. The CDR3 DNA sequence: TGTGCCAGCTACGGGGGGCGCGTGGGCATTCAGTACTTC. Protein sequence: CASYGGRVGIQYF. Full variable domain (remainder filled in from reference TRBV18 and TRBJ2-4): NAGVMQNPRHLVRRRGQEARLRCSPMKGHSHVYWYRQLPEEGLKFMVYLQKENIIDESGMPKERFSAEFPKEGPSILRIQQVVRGDSAAYFCASYGGRVGIQYFGAGTRLSVL.

The J gene is TRBJ2-3, the V gene TRBV5-1, with D maybe TRBD2 (5 bases). There are 15 residues in the CDR3. The V and J ends lost 0 bases and 3 bases respectively, with 11 bases between them. CDR1 is SGHRS, CDR2 YFSETQ, per germline. The CDR3 loop is CASSLVGSGTDTQYF. The CDR3 region has the DNA TGCGCCAGCAGCTTGGTGGGTTCGGGAACAGATACGCAGTATTTT.

The chain carries TRBV5-1 and TRBJ1-4; D ambiguous. This CDR3 has 15 residues. Trimming left V 4 bases short and J 6 bases short, with 16 bases between. The germline CDR1 and CDR2 sequences are SGHRS and YFSETQ. The CDR3: CASSLWTGRDEKLFF. CDR3 nucleotide sequence: TGCGCCAGCAGCCTATGGACCGGGAGAGATGAAAAACTGTTTTTT.

The chain has TRBV7-3 and TRBJ1-1; 12 nucleotides line up with TRBD1. Germline CDR1 and CDR2: SGHTA and FQGTGA. J was trimmed by 8 bases and V by 5 bases; bases with no gene match: 9. The CDR3 runs 15 residues. The CDR3 spells CASSITGTGGVEAFF. DNA for the CDR3: TGTGCCAGCAGCATCACCGGGACAGGGGGCGTGGAAGCTTTCTTT.

The rearrangement uses TRBV9 and TRBJ2-7; D is unclear. The CDR3 sequence is 12 residues long. Trimming removed 4 bases at V and 4 bases at J, with 9 bases between. Germline V gene lookup returns CDR1 SGDLS and CDR2 YYNGEE. The CDR3 sequence: CASSPEEYEQYF. CDR3 nucleotides: TGTGCCAGCAGCCCAGAGGAGTACGAGCAGTACTTC.

This clone was counted a single time. This chain links TRBV29-1 with TRBJ2-5; D is unclear. The V end lost 0 bases, the J end lost 1 base, and 9 bases lay between the germline ends. The germline CDR1 and CDR2 sequences are SQVTM and ANQGSEA. The CDR3 is made up of 14 amino acids. The CDR3 nucleotides read TGCAGCGTTGAAGATCCTGGCATCCAAGAGACCCAGTACTTC. Residues: CSVEDPGIQETQYF.

The chain joins TRBV28 to TRBJ1-2; 7 nucleotides line up with TRBD1. CDR3 length: 15 residues. Germline V gives CDR1 MDHEN, CDR2 SYDVKM. Trimming cost V 7 bases and J 8 bases; bases outside gene matches: 16. CDR3 loop: CASNPQGTGVGGYTF. The CDR3 coding sequence is TGTGCCAGCAACCCACAGGGAACAGGGGTGGGAGGCTACACCTTC.